The source of this TCR beta chain is a study of shared clonotypes between healthy human individuals. About the research overall: Researchers drew samples from two women and three men aged 18 to 49. General study findings and limits: Lower generation probabilities were found for non-shared clonotypes than for those shared by all four donors.

Deep-level running was used for the assay. TCRdb's table, derived via immunoSEQ multiplex PCR, lists solely in-frame clones and lacks some. The data contain around 1.6 million clones, about 98% of them singletons. Germline CDR1 reads SNHLY; CDR2 reads FYNNEI. The CDR3 extends over 12 amino acids. V was shortened by 4 bases and J by 7 bases, with 10 bases between the two germline ends. Each donor was a Caucasian adult residing in Nashville, Tennessee. This clone was seen more than once but under ten times. The antigen is undetermined. The sequence was obtained from a man aged 25 to 40 in good health. The chain has TRBV2 and TRBJ1-1; a weak D match, TRBD1 (6 bases). The sample taken for sequencing was naive CD4+ T cells sorted from blood. Regarding subset: CD45RA+ positively selected. CDR3 region: CASSALTGEAFF. CDR3 coding DNA: TGTGCCAGCAGTGCCCTGACAGGTGAAGCTTTCTTT.